These T cell receptor beta chains were read from a single sample in a study of regulatory T cells in long-lasting Graves disease. In TCRdb, the multiplex PCR reads were re-called with MiXCR into one record per CDR3 protein. The sample yields 410,000 or so distinct CDR3 sequences, just under 15% seen once. The sample was also reused in another study, on T cells in Graves' hyperthyroidism and ophthalmopathy.

Material: peripheral blood mononuclear cells (PBMCs), obtained at new diagnosis, from a patient treated with antithyroid drugs. The origin of the receptors is a woman aged 25-40 years with Graves disease. Each CDR3 is given with its conserved first and last residue. Fields, in order: D gene, J gene, clone size, V gene, CDR3 DNA, CDR3 protein. A D gene is named only where the DNA matches it firmly. A clone size is listed for some rows: how often the clone was seen (once, few, many), or a class if it is expanded.

D gene: TRBD2
J gene: TRBJ2-5
clone size: .
V gene: TRBV20-1
CDR3 DNA: TGCAGTGCTAGGGGGACTAGCGGGAGTTTTACGGAGACCCAGTACTTC
CDR3 protein: CSARGTSGSFTETQYF

D gene: .
J gene: TRBJ2-3
clone size: few
V gene: TRBV6-1
CDR3 DNA: TGTGCCAGCAGGGACCCCACAGATACGCAGTATTTT
CDR3 protein: CASRDPTDTQYF

D gene: TRBD1
J gene: TRBJ2-5
clone size: many
V gene: TRBV29-1
CDR3 DNA: TGCAGCGTTACAGGGGACGCGGAGACCCAGTACTTC
CDR3 protein: CSVTGDAETQYF

D gene: .
J gene: TRBJ2-1
clone size: .
V gene: TRBV6-2/TRBV6-3
CDR3 DNA: TGTGCCAGCGAAACAGGGAGCGGCTACAATGAGCAGTTCTTC
CDR3 protein: CASETGSGYNEQFF

D gene: .
J gene: TRBJ2-5
clone size: few
V gene: TRBV5-5
CDR3 DNA: TGTGCCAGCAGCTCGAGTTTAGAAGAGACCCAGTACTTC
CDR3 protein: CASSSSLEETQYF

D gene: TRBD2
J gene: TRBJ2-1
clone size: many
V gene: TRBV5-1
CDR3 DNA: TGCGCCAGCAGCGGGCGGACTAGCATGGCCTACAATGAGCAGTTCTTC
CDR3 protein: CASSGRTSMAYNEQFF

D gene: .
J gene: TRBJ1-5
clone size: many
V gene: TRBV2
CDR3 DNA: TGTGCCAGCAGTGAGACAGTCAGCAATCAGCCCCAGCATTTT
CDR3 protein: CASSETVSNQPQHF

D gene: .
J gene: TRBJ2-5
clone size: many
V gene: TRBV28
CDR3 DNA: TGTGCCAGCAGACAGCAGGGGGAGACCCAGTACTTC
CDR3 protein: CASRQQGETQYF

D gene: .
J gene: TRBJ2-7
clone size: many
V gene: TRBV11-2
CDR3 DNA: TGTGCCAGCAGCTTACATACAGGAGGCGAGCAGTACTTC
CDR3 protein: CASSLHTGGEQYF

D gene: .
J gene: TRBJ2-2
clone size: many
V gene: TRBV3-1
CDR3 DNA: TGTGCCAGCAGCCAAGAGTGGACGGGCGCGAACACCGGGGAGCTGTTTTTT
CDR3 protein: CASSQEWTGANTGELFF

D gene: .
J gene: TRBJ1-2
clone size: few
V gene: TRBV30
CDR3 DNA: TGTGCCTGGAGGGGCGGGCGCTATGGCTACACCTTC
CDR3 protein: CAWRGGRYGYTF

D gene: TRBD2
J gene: TRBJ2-1
clone size: many
V gene: TRBV12-3/TRBV12-4
CDR3 DNA: TGTGCCAGCAGTTTCGGTGAGCGTCGGCGGGGGAGCTCCTACAATGAGCAGTTCTTC
CDR3 protein: CASSFGERRRGSSYNEQFF

D gene: .
J gene: TRBJ1-1
clone size: few
V gene: TRBV7-9
CDR3 DNA: TGTGCCAGCACCCTTACTCTTACCTCGATAAACACTGAAGCTTTCTTT
CDR3 protein: CASTLTLTSINTEAFF

D gene: .
J gene: TRBJ2-7
clone size: many
V gene: TRBV28
CDR3 DNA: TGTGCCAGCAGTTTTGGAATTGGGTCCTACGAGCAGTACTTC
CDR3 protein: CASSFGIGSYEQYF

D gene: .
J gene: TRBJ2-3
clone size: many
V gene: TRBV11-2
CDR3 DNA: TGTGCCAGCAGCTTTAGATCTTGGACAGATACGCAGTATTTT
CDR3 protein: CASSFRSWTDTQYF

D gene: TRBD2
J gene: TRBJ2-1
clone size: .
V gene: TRBV19
CDR3 DNA: TGTGCCAGTAGTACCGCGGGACTAGCGGAAAGCTCCTACAATGAGCAGTTCTTC
CDR3 protein: CASSTAGLAESSYNEQFF

D gene: TRBD2
J gene: TRBJ2-1
clone size: many
V gene: TRBV7-2
CDR3 DNA: TGTGCCAGCAGGAGCCCCAGCGGGACGAATGAGCAGTTCTTC
CDR3 protein: CASRSPSGTNEQFF

D gene: TRBD2
J gene: TRBJ2-1
clone size: many
V gene: TRBV2
CDR3 DNA: TGTGCCAGCAGCGAACGAACTAGCGGCCACAATGAGCAGTTCTTC
CDR3 protein: CASSERTSGHNEQFF

D gene: .
J gene: TRBJ2-2
clone size: few
V gene: TRBV27
CDR3 DNA: TGTGCCAGCAGTTTAGAGTTGAACACCGGGGAGCTGTTTTTT
CDR3 protein: CASSLELNTGELFF

D gene: TRBD1
J gene: TRBJ1-1
clone size: many
V gene: TRBV5-1
CDR3 DNA: TGCGCCAGCAGACGGGGACAGGGGGCACTCATGAACACTGAAGCTTTCTTT
CDR3 protein: CASRRGQGALMNTEAFF

D gene: .
J gene: TRBJ2-1
clone size: many
V gene: TRBV6-2/TRBV6-3
CDR3 DNA: TGTGCCAGCAGCGAGGGGGGGAGCTCCTACAATGAGCAGTTCTTC
CDR3 protein: CASSEGGSSYNEQFF

D gene: .
J gene: TRBJ2-7
clone size: .
V gene: TRBV25-1
CDR3 DNA: TGTGCCAGCCGGGACCCAAGCTCCTACGAGCAGTACTTC
CDR3 protein: CASRDPSSYEQYF

D gene: .
J gene: TRBJ1-4
clone size: .
V gene: TRBV27
CDR3 DNA: TGTGCCAGCAGTTTAGCTGGGAAACTGTTTTTT
CDR3 protein: CASSLAGKLFF

D gene: .
J gene: TRBJ1-2
clone size: many
V gene: TRBV7-2
CDR3 DNA: TGTGCCAGCAGCTCTCCCAGTCTCGGGGCTCATGGCTACACCTTC
CDR3 protein: CASSSPSLGAHGYTF

D gene: .
J gene: TRBJ1-2
clone size: few
V gene: TRBV12-3/TRBV12-4
CDR3 DNA: TGTGCCAGCACCCCCTGGTTGCAGGGTGACTATGGCTACACCTTC
CDR3 protein: CASTPWLQGDYGYTF